This TCR beta chain was retrieved from a study of T cell responses to AZD1222 COVID-19 vaccine. Findings and caveats of the study: At study baseline, merely five or six AZD1222 recipients were seropositive. Clonal diversity may have been underestimated in mostly white British donors. Reportedly, close to half of spike-specific TCRs are directed against unmutated variant regions.

To note about this clone: The antigen remains undetermined.

The CDR3 contains 13 residues. V lost 7 bases to trimming and J lost 9 bases; unmatched junction nucleotides: 11. Germline values: CDR1 GTSNPN, CDR2 SVGIG (reference sequence). Method: immunoSEQ multiplex PCR; TCRdb's copy keeps in-frame clones and lacks some. Of 95,000 to 150,000 clones in the sample, about nine tenths were seen once. The TCR originated in an adult in good health. The chain uses TRBV30 and TRBJ2-1, with 8 bases aligning to TRBD2. The source was peripheral blood, collected on day 0 of AZD1222 vaccination. Here the CDR3 DNA reads TGTGCCTCGTCACCGGGACTAGGGAGTGAGCAGTTCTTC. It yields the protein CASSPGLGSEQFF.